This T cell receptor beta chain came from a study of blood T cells in healthy people across ages. Notes on the study in general: Observed TCR beta diversity per million T cells went down as age went up. This fall followed a roughly linear course with age. It was not known whether donors were CMV positive (a possible confounder of expanded clonotype changes). When one million T cells were used, diversity estimates were thought to be underestimates.

With a J-beta primer mix and a sample-barcoded 5' primer, a second PCR ran about 7 to 12 cycles. Each CDR3 protein gets one entry after TCRdb re-called the 5' RACE reads with MiXCR. The sample yields around 1.5 million distinct CDR3 sequences, 30% to 35% seen once. This clonotype has at least ten counts. Its antigen is currently unknown. Trimming at V came to 6 bases and at J to 0 bases, leaving 5 bases not matched to a gene. Germline V gives CDR1 MNHEY, CDR2 SVGAGI. The CDR3 runs 14 residues. The total RNA that was extracted per sample amounted to at least 5.5 micrograms. This sequence was found in a woman in her twenties or thirties in good health. This chain uses TRBV6-5 with TRBJ2-7; 7 bases line up with TRBD1. The specimen was blood. The CDR3 reads CASSYGDSSYEQYF. The CDR3 region has the DNA TGTGCCAGCAGCTACGGGGACAGCTCCTACGAGCAGTACTTC.